The entry below describes one TCR beta chain. Clones were read by immunoSEQ multiplex PCR, and TCRdb kept only the in-frame ones, dropping some. This table holds about 2 million clones, approximately 95% found once. The germline gives CDR1 PRHDT, CDR2 FYEKMQ (reference sequence). V was clipped by 4 bases and J by 3 bases, with 14 bases between them. The length of the CDR3 is 15 residues. The data were obtained in a study of shared clonotypes between healthy human individuals. Terminally differentiated effector memory CD45RA+ cells were left out of the naive CD8 fraction, which was CD45RO-negative and positively selected for CCR7.

V is TRBV13 and J is TRBJ2-3, with D maybe TRBD2 (5 bases). Specimen: naive CD8+ T cells sorted from blood. The source of this sequence is a man younger than 35 in good health. The CDR3 loop reads CASSSREGLTDTQYF. The CDR3 DNA follows: TGTGCCAGCAGCTCCAGAGAGGGTCTAACAGATACGCAGTATTTT.